This TCR beta chain emerged from a study of blood T cell repertoires in COVID-19. About the study: Acute-phase and convalescent COVID-19 samples originated in the United States, Italy and Spain. Sources were T cells, B-cell-depleted T cells, or PBMCs; the material itself was cDNA or gDNA.

Clones were sequenced by immunoSEQ multiplex PCR, and TCRdb holds only the in-frame ones, with some missing. The sample has about 280,000 clones; approximately 88% are singletons. Trimming took 3 bases from V and 2 from J, leaving 11 bases between them. CDR3 length: 14 residues. CDR1 is SSHAT, CDR2 FNYEAQ, per germline (reference sequence). V usage is TRBV7-7 and J usage is TRBJ2-7, with a possible D match to TRBD2 (5 bases). This receptor was taken from a man aged 18 to 29 with active or convalescent COVID-19. The material sequenced was peripheral blood. The CDR3 nucleotides read TGTGCCAGCAGCTTTGGCGGGCCACCCTACGAGCAGTACTTC. Translation gives CASSFGGPPYEQYF.